Below, 16 T cell receptor beta chains from the same sample are listed, as sequenced in a study of shared clonotypes between healthy human individuals. Profiled with immunoSEQ multiplex PCR; TCRdb holds only in-frame clones, not every one. The profile covers 950,000 to 1,100,000 clones, with about 80% appearing a single time and roughly 1.4% taken by the ten largest. Sample: memory CD4+ T cells sorted from blood. Documented subset: CD45RA-negative fraction. These receptors were collected from a man in his late teens or twenties in good health.

V is TRBV6-1 and J is TRBJ2-5, with TRBD2 as a possible D gene (5 bases). Germline-derived CDR1 and CDR2 are MNHNS and SASEGT. The CDR3 has 15 amino acids. V dropped 1 base and J dropped 5 bases, with 14 bases sitting between them. This chain's CDR3 is CASSEGRTYWETQYF. CDR3 DNA sequence: TGTGCCAGCAGTGAAGGCCGGACTTACTGGGAGACCCAGTACTTC.

This clone occurred once. The chain has TRBV5-1 and TRBJ1-3, with 7 positions matching TRBD1. Germline lookup yields CDR1 SGHRS and CDR2 YFSETQ. This CDR3 has 16 amino acids. Unmatched junction bases numbered 4, after V lost 1 base and J lost 0 bases. The chain's CDR3 is CASSLSRDSSGNTIYF. The CDR3 nucleotides are TGCGCCAGCAGCTTGAGCCGGGACAGCTCTGGAAACACCATATATTTT.

This clone was seen a handful of times. The chain employs TRBV30 and TRBJ2-7, with 11 bases identical to TRBD2. The ends lost 3 bases at V and 1 base at J; junction bases unmatched: 5. CDR1 and CDR2 from the germline V gene are GTSNPN and SVGIG (reference sequence). The CDR3 sequence is 15 residues long. CDR3 residues: CAWRNLAGGSYEQYF. CDR3 nucleotide sequence: TGTGCCTGGAGGAACCTAGCGGGAGGATCCTACGAGCAGTACTTC. Combining the CDR3 with reference TRBV30 and TRBJ2-7 gives the whole variable domain SQTIHQWPATLVQPVGSPLSLECTVEGTSNPNLYWYRQAAGRGLQLLFYSVGIGQISSEVPQNLSASRPQDRQFILSSKKLLLSDSGFYLCAWRNLAGGSYEQYFGPGTRLTVT.

The V gene is TRBV7-9, the J gene TRBJ2-3; unclear D gene. The V end lost 10 bases, the J end lost 2 bases, and 10 bases lay between the germline ends. In germline, CDR1 is SEHNR, CDR2 FQNEAQ (reference sequence). This CDR3 is built from 12 residues. The CDR3: CATEENTDTQYF. CDR3 coding DNA: TGTGCCACGGAAGAGAACACAGATACGCAGTATTTT.

The sample holds a few counts of this clone. The gene calls are TRBV6-5 and TRBJ1-1; tentative D call: TRBD1 (5 bases). CDR3 length equals 14 residues. Trimming removed 8 bases at V and 1 base at J, with 14 bases between. Germline loops: CDR1 MNHEY, CDR2 SVGAGI. This CDR3 reads CASCQRTGNTEAFF. CDR3 in DNA: TGTGCCAGCTGCCAGCGCACAGGGAACACTGAAGCTTTCTTT.

This clone was counted a single time. The chain has TRBV7-8 and TRBJ2-1; D is perhaps TRBD2 (5 bases). CDR1 and CDR2 (germline): SGHVS, FQNEAQ. Deletions cut 6 bases from V and 3 bases from J, with 15 bases between. The CDR3 covers 15 residues. CDR3 protein: CASRSTSSRYNEQFF. The CDR3 bases are TGTGCCAGCAGGAGCACTAGTTCTCGCTACAATGAGCAGTTCTTC.

The chain links TRBV6-1 to TRBJ1-2; 8 nucleotides line up with TRBD1. Trimming at V came to 0 bases and at J to 7 bases, leaving 1 base not matched to a gene. There are 13 residues in the CDR3. Per germline, CDR1 MNHNS and CDR2 SASEGT. CDR3 amino acids: CASSEADRAGYTF. DNA for the CDR3: TGTGCCAGCAGTGAAGCGGACAGGGCTGGCTACACCTTC.

J is TRBJ2-1 and V is TRBV27; D could derive from TRBD1 or TRBD2 (5 bases each). Trimming took off 5 bases at V and 1 base at J, with 15 bases between the two ends. CDR1 is MNHEY and CDR2 is SMNVEV in the germline V gene (reference sequence). The length of the CDR3 is 16 residues. Here the CDR3 reads CASSLGTRGSYNEQFF. CDR3 in DNA: TGTGCCAGCAGTCTAGGGACGAGGGGATCCTACAATGAGCAGTTCTTC.

V usage is TRBV2 and J usage is TRBJ2-6; the D is unclear. The CDR3 covers 13 residues. Between the trimmed V and J ends, which lost 4 bases and 5 bases, there was a span of 6 bases. Germline V gene sequence: CDR1 SNHLY, CDR2 FYNNEI. In nucleotides, the CDR3 is TGTGCCAGCAGTGGAAACTGGGCCAACGTCCTGACTTTC. This sequence encodes CASSGNWANVLTF.

The chain carries TRBV5-4 and TRBJ2-7, with a possible D match to TRBD1 (6 bases). Germline loops: CDR1 SGHNT, CDR2 YYREEE (reference sequence). The V and J ends lost 4 bases and 1 base respectively, with 15 bases between them. CDR3 size: 15 residues. In DNA, the CDR3 is TGTGCCAGCAGCAGCGGACAGTTTTCATCCTACGAGCAGTACTTC. Translation gives CASSSGQFSSYEQYF.

The genes are TRBV11-2 and TRBJ2-7; 8 bases align to TRBD2. This CDR3 spans 15 amino acids. Trimming removed 1 base from V and 3 bases from J; junction bases left unmatched: 5. The germline CDR1 and CDR2 sequences are SGHAT and FQNNGV. The CDR3 nucleotides are TGTGCCAGCAGCTTAGGGCCAGCGGGAGTCTACGAGCAGTACTTC. It yields the protein CASSLGPAGVYEQYF. Full variable domain (missing parts from reference TRBV11-2 and TRBJ2-7): EAGVAQSPRYKIIEKRQSVAFWCNPISGHATLYWYQQILGQGPKLLIQFQNNGVVDDSQLPKDRFSAERLKGVDSTLKIQPAKLEDSAVYLCASSLGPAGVYEQYFGPGTRLTVT.

A single count supports this clone. The gene calls are TRBV5-1 and TRBJ2-5; D unclear. V lost 4 bases and J 8 bases, leaving 15 bases between the germline ends. CDR3 size: 13 residues. Per the germline V gene, CDR1 is SGHRS and CDR2 is YFSETQ. The CDR3 spells CASSLSPMVTQYF. DNA for the CDR3: TGCGCCAGCAGCCTTTCCCCCATGGTTACCCAGTACTTC.

This sequence joins TRBV2 and TRBJ1-2, with D tentatively TRBD1 (6 bases). Germline CDR1 SNHLY, CDR2 FYNNEI. V gave up 2 bases and J gave up 8 bases, with 18 bases separating them. The CDR3 runs to 15 residues. CDR3 nucleotide sequence: TGTGCCAGCAGTGAATTCACGGGGGGCGCTACGGGCTACACCTTC. Amino acid sequence: CASSEFTGGATGYTF.

The CDR3 region has the DNA TGTGCCAGCAGGCGAAGACCGGCGGGGGAGACCCAGTACTTC. Protein: CASRRRPAGETQYF. The rearrangement uses TRBV28 and TRBJ2-5, with D perhaps matching TRBD2 (6 bases). V lost 6 bases and J lost 5, with 16 bases in between. This CDR3 contains 14 residues. CDR1 and CDR2 from the germline V gene are MDHEN and SYDVKM.

V gene TRBV10-3 combines with J gene TRBJ2-7; D is possibly TRBD1 or TRBD2 (5 bases each). Germline CDR1 reads ENHRY; CDR2 reads SYGVKD. V lost 3 bases, J lost 2 bases, and 14 bases lay in between. The CDR3 extends over 15 amino acids. CDR3 coding DNA: TGTGCCATCAGTGATACAGGACGGGGCACCTACGAGCAGTACTTC. Its translation is CAISDTGRGTYEQYF.

The chain uses TRBV7-9 and TRBJ1-1; unclear D gene. CDR1 SEHNR and CDR2 FQNEAQ come from the germline V gene (reference sequence). V was shortened by 5 bases and J by 4 bases, with 11 bases between the two germline ends. The CDR3 is made up of 13 amino acids. The DNA for the CDR3 is TGTGCCAGCAGCGCTCCTGCGTCCACTGAAGCTTTCTTT. Translated: CASSAPASTEAFF.